The T cell receptor beta chain under discussion was sequenced for a study of blood T cell repertoires in COVID-19. Overall study: Collection of acute and convalescent COVID-19 samples took place in the United States, Italy and Spain. Sample material is recorded as cDNA or gDNA derived from T cells, B-cell-depleted T cells, or PBMCs.

In the original workflow: Amplifying reference gene primers gave estimates of nucleated cell counts. Only in-frame clones appear in the TCRdb table, and some are missing; sequencing was by immunoSEQ multiplex PCR. V, J and clone size are those of that table, while D and trimming were read from the DNA. The sample includes tens of thousands of clones, 82% of them seen just once. The CDR3 runs to 16 residues. Germline V CDR1 and CDR2: LGHNA, YSLEER. With 0 bases clipped from V and 2 bases from J, the junction kept 4 bases outside the gene matches. By its share, this clone is medium-sized. Sample: peripheral blood. The chain uses TRBV4-3 and TRBJ2-7; 10 bases line up with TRBD2. This clonotype was obtained from a human donor in a cohort sampled during active COVID-19. In DNA form, the CDR3 reads TGCGCCAGCAGCCAAGAAGGGCTAGCGGGAGCCTACGAGCAGTACTTC. It translates to CASSQEGLAGAYEQYF.